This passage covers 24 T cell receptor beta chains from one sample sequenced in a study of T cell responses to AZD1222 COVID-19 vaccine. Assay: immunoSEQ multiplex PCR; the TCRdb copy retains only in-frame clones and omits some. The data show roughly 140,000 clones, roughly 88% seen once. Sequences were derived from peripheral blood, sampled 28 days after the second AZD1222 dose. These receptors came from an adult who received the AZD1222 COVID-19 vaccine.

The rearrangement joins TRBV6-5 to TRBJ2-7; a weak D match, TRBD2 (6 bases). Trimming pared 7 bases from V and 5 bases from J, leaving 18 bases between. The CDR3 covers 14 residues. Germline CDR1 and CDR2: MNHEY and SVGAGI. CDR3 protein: CASIPGVGPHEQYF. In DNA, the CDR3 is TGTGCCAGCATCCCGGGGGTAGGCCCTCACGAGCAGTACTTC.

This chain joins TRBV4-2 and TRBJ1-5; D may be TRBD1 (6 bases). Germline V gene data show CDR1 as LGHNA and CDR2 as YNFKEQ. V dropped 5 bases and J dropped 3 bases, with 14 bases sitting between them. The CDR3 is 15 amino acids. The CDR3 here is CASSFTGSNNQPQHF. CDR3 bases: TGTGCCAGCAGCTTCACAGGGTCCAACAATCAGCCCCAGCATTTT.

CDR3 coding DNA: TGCGCCAGCAGCCCTGGTAGGCCCTACGAGCAGTACTTC. Amino acid sequence: CASSPGRPYEQYF. The chain links TRBV4-3 to TRBJ2-7; no firm D call. Trimming shortened V by 4 bases and J by 2 bases, and 9 bases separated the two germline ends. The CDR3 length is 13 residues. In germline, CDR1 is LGHNA, CDR2 YSLEER.

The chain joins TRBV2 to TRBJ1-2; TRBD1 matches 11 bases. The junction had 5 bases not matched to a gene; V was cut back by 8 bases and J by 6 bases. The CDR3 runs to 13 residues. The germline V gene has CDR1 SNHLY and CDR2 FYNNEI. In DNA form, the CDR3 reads TGTGCCAGCGGAGGACAGGGGGCCGATGGCTACACCTTC. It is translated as CASGGQGADGYTF.

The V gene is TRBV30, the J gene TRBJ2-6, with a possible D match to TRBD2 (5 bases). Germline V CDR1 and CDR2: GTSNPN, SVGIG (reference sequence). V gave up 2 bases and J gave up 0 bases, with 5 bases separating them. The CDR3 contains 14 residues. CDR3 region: CAWSRDSGANVLTF. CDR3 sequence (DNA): TGTGCCTGGAGTCGGGACTCTGGGGCCAACGTCCTGACTTTC.

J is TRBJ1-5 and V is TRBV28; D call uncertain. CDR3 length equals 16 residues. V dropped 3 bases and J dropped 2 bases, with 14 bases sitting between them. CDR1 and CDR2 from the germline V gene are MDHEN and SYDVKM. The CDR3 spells CASSFQVADGNQPQHF. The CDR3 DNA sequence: TGTGCCAGCAGTTTTCAGGTGGCAGATGGCAATCAGCCCCAGCATTTT.

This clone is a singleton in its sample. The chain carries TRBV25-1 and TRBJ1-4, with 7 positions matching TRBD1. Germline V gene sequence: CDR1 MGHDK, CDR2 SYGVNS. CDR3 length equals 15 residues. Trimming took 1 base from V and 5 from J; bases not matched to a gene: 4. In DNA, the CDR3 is TGTGCCAGCAGTGAATTGGGCAGGGGGAATGAAAAACTGTTTTTT. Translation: CASSELGRGNEKLFF. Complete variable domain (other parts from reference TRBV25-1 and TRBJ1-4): EADIYQTPRYLVIGTGKKITLECSQTMGHDKMYWYQQDPGMELHLIHYSYGVNSTEKGDLSSESTVSRIRTEHFPLTLESARPSHTSQYLCASSELGRGNEKLFFGSGTQLSVL.

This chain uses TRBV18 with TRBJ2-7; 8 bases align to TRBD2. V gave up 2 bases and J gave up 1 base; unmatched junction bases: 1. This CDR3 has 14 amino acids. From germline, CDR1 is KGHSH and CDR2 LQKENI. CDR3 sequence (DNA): TGTGCCAGCTCACCAAGCGGGGGTTCCTACGAGCAGTACGTC. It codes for CASSPSGGSYEQYV.

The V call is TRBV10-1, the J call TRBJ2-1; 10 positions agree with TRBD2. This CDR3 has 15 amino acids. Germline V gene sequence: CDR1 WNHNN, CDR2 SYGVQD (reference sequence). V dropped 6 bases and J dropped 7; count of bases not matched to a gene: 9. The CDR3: CASSEAGGSWNEQFF. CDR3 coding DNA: TGCGCCAGCAGCGAAGCGGGAGGGAGTTGGAATGAGCAGTTCTTC.

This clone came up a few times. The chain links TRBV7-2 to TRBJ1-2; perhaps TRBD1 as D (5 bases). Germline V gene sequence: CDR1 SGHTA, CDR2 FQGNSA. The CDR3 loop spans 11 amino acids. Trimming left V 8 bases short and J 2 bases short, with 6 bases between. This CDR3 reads CASGGNYGYTF. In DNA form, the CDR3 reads TGTGCCAGCGGGGGGAACTATGGCTACACCTTC.

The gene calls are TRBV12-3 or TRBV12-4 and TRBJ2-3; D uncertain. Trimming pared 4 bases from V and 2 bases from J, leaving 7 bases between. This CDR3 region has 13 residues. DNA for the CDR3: TGTGCCAGCAGTTCTGGTTCCACAGATACGCAGTATTTT. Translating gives CASSSGSTDTQYF.

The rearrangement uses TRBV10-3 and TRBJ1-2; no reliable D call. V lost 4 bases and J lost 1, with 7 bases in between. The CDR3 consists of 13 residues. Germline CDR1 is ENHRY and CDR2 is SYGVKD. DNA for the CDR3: TGTGCCATCAGTGCGGGTGATAACTATGGCTACACCTTC. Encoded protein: CAISAGDNYGYTF.

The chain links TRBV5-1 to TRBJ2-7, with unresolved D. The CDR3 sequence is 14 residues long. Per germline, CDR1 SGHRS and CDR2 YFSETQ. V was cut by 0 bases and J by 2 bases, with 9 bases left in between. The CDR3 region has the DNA TGCGCCAGCAGCTTGGGACTTTCTGCCTACGAGCAGTACTTC. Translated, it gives CASSLGLSAYEQYF.

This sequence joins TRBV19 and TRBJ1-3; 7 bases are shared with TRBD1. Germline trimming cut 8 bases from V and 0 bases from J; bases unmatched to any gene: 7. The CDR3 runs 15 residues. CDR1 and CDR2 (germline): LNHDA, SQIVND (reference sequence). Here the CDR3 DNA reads TGTGCCAGTTCCCGGACAGGACTCTCTGGAAACACCATATATTTT. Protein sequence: CASSRTGLSGNTIYF.

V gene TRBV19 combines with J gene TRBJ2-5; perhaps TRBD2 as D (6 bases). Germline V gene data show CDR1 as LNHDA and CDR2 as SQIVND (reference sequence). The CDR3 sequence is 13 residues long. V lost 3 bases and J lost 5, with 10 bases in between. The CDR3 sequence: CASSIVGRETQYF. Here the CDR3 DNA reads TGTGCCAGTAGTATTGTGGGGAGGGAGACCCAGTACTTC.

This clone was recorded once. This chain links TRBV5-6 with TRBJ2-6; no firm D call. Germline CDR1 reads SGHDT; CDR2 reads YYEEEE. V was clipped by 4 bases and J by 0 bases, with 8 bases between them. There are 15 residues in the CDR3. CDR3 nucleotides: TGTGCCAGCAGCCGCAGGTTCTCTGGGGCCAACGTCCTGACTTTC. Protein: CASSRRFSGANVLTF.

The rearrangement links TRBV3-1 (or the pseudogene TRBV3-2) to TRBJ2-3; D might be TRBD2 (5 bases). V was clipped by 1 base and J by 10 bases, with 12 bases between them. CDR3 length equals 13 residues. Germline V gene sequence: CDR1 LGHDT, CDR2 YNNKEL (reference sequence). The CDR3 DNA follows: TGTGCCAGCAGCCAAGCTAGCTTCGTTTCGCAGTATTTT. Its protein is CASSQASFVSQYF.

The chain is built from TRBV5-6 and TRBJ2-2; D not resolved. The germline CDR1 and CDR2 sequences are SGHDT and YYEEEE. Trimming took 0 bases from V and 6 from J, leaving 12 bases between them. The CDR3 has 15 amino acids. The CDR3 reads CASSLAGPGAGELFF. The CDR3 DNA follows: TGTGCCAGCAGCTTGGCCGGGCCAGGAGCCGGGGAGCTGTTTTTT.

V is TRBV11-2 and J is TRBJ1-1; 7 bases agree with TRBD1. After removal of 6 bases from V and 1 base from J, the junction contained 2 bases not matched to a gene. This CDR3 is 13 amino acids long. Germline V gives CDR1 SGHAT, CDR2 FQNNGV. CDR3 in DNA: TGTGCCAGCAGTAGGGGGCGGAACACTGAAGCTTTCTTT. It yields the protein CASSRGRNTEAFF.

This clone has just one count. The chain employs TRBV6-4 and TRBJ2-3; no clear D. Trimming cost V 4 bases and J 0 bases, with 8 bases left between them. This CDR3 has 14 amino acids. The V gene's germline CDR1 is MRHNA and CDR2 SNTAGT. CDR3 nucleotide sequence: TGTGCCAGCAGTGCGGTTTTTAGCACAGATACGCAGTATTTT. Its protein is CASSAVFSTDTQYF.

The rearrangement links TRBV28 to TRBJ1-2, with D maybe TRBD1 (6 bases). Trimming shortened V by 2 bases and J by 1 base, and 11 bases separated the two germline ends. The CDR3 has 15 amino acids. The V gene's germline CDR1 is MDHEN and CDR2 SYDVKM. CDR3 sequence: CASSLVSGVNYGYTF. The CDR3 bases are TGTGCCAGCAGTTTAGTTTCAGGGGTTAACTATGGCTACACCTTC.

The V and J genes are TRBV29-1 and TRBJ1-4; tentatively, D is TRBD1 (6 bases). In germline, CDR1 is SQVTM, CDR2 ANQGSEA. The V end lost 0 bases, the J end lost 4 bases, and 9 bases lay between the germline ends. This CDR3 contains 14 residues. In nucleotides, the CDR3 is TGCAGCGTTGAAGAGGGGGCGGGTAATGAAAAACTGTTTTTT. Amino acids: CSVEEGAGNEKLFF. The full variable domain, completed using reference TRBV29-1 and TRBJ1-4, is SAVISQKPSRDICQRGTSLTIQCQVDSQVTMMFWYRQQPGQSLTLIATANQGSEATYESGFVIDKFPISRPNLTFSTLTVSNMSPEDSSIYLCSVEEGAGNEKLFFGSGTQLSVL.

CDR3 coding DNA: TGCAGCATGGGGAACAGGTTGGACGAGCAGTACTTC. Amino acids: CSMGNRLDEQYF. The J gene is TRBJ2-7, the V gene TRBV29-1; D perhaps matches TRBD1 (5 bases). Germline lookup yields CDR1 SQVTM and CDR2 ANQGSEA. Trimming removed 8 bases from V and 5 bases from J, with 16 bases in between. CDR3 length: 12 residues.

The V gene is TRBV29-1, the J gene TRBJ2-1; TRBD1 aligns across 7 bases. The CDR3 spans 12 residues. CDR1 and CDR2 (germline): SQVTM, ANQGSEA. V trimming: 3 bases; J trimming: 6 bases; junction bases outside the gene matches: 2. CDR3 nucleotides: TGCAGCGTTGATGGGGACAGCAATGAGCAGTTCTTC. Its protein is CSVDGDSNEQFF.